Below are 24 T cell receptor beta chains sequenced from a single sample in a study of shared clonotypes between healthy human individuals. This table comes from immunoSEQ multiplex PCR, and its TCRdb copy is limited to in-frame clones, with some not included. The table lists about 2.3 million clones, less than 95% of them singletons, with around 0.35% in the top ten. The material sequenced was naive CD4+ T cells from PBMCs. Subset reported: CD45RA+ positively selected. These TCRs come from a man aged 18 to 30 in good health. Some clones in this sample may be carry-over from other donors' samples.

This chain links TRBV15 with TRBJ1-2; 8 bases align to TRBD1. Germline CDR1 is LNHNV and CDR2 is YYDKDF (reference sequence). V shed 8 bases and J 4 bases; nucleotides not matched to a gene: 12. The CDR3 has 15 residues. The CDR3 here is CATRKQGAQGYGYTF. CDR3 in DNA: TGTGCCACCCGCAAGCAGGGGGCGCAGGGCTATGGCTACACCTTC.

The V call is TRBV5-1, the J call TRBJ2-1; 11 bases map to TRBD2. Germline-derived CDR1 and CDR2 are SGHRS and YFSETQ. This CDR3 has 17 residues. The V segment lost 0 bases and the J segment 7 bases; nucleotides outside the gene matches: 9. This CDR3 is CASSLAGLAGLQNEQFF. CDR3 sequence (DNA): TGCGCCAGCAGCTTGGCCGGACTAGCGGGTCTTCAGAATGAGCAGTTCTTC.

The chain recombines TRBV5-1 with TRBJ2-5, with D tentatively TRBD1 (5 bases). The germline gives CDR1 SGHRS, CDR2 YFSETQ. V shed 5 bases and J shed 1 base, with 12 bases lying between them. The CDR3 is 14 residues long. CDR3 region: CASRYFDSQETQYF. Written as DNA, the CDR3 is TGCGCCAGCAGGTACTTTGACAGCCAAGAGACCCAGTACTTC.

The CDR3 DNA reads TGTGCCAGCAGTTACCGGACCGGGGCCAAAAACATTCAGTACTTC. It encodes CASSYRTGAKNIQYF. The chain employs TRBV6-5 and TRBJ2-4, with D uncertain. Trimming stripped 2 bases from V and 1 base from J, with 9 bases between. The CDR3 runs to 15 residues. Germline assignment: CDR1 MNHEY and CDR2 SVGAGI.

This clone was counted a single time. The rearrangement joins TRBV11-2 to TRBJ1-1; D not resolved. CDR3 length: 15 residues. Germline V gives CDR1 SGHAT, CDR2 FQNNGV. V was clipped by 1 base and J by 4 bases, with 13 bases between them. The CDR3 DNA is TGTGCCAGCAGCTTAGCTTGGGGATCGGGCACTGAAGCTTTCTTT. Translating gives CASSLAWGSGTEAFF. The full variable domain, completed using reference TRBV11-2 and TRBJ1-1, is EAGVAQSPRYKIIEKRQSVAFWCNPISGHATLYWYQQILGQGPKLLIQFQNNGVVDDSQLPKDRFSAERLKGVDSTLKIQPAKLEDSAVYLCASSLAWGSGTEAFFGQGTRLTVV.

This clone was observed a single time. The chain recombines TRBV11-1 with TRBJ2-3; no clear D gene. The germline gives CDR1 SGHAT, CDR2 FQDESV (reference sequence). The CDR3 is 17 residues long. V was cut by 7 bases and J by 3 bases, with 23 bases left in between. The CDR3 coding sequence is TGTGCCAGCACCTTGAACCGTTTCCCCCCACCGACAGATACGCAGTATTTT. It specifies CASTLNRFPPPTDTQYF.

The chain couples TRBV29-1 to TRBJ1-1; TRBD1 aligns across 9 bases. This CDR3 spans 15 amino acids. Germline V gene sequence: CDR1 SQVTM, CDR2 ANQGSEA. J lost 3 bases, V lost 6 bases, and 11 bases had no gene match. Written as DNA, the CDR3 is TGCAGCGTAGGGACAGGGCTTCGGGTGGACACTGAAGCTTTCTTT. Translation: CSVGTGLRVDTEAFF. The entire variable domain, with the rest obtained from reference TRBV29-1 and TRBJ1-1, is as follows: SAVISQKPSRDICQRGTSLTIQCQVDSQVTMMFWYRQQPGQSLTLIATANQGSEATYESGFVIDKFPISRPNLTFSTLTVSNMSPEDSSIYLCSVGTGLRVDTEAFFGQGTRLTVV.

In this sample, this clone turned up once. V usage is TRBV2 and J usage is TRBJ2-3; TRBD1 is a possible D gene (7 bases). The CDR3 has 15 amino acids. CDR1 is SNHLY, CDR2 FYNNEI, per germline. V shed 6 bases and J shed 4 bases, with 17 bases lying between them. The CDR3 DNA follows: TGTGCCAGCAGGGAGGGACAGATCCAGGCAGATACGCAGTATTTT. This encodes CASREGQIQADTQYF.

The J gene is TRBJ1-1, the V gene TRBV5-1; no clear D. The germline CDR1 and CDR2 sequences are SGHRS and YFSETQ. Trimming shortened V by 1 base and J by 7 bases, and 17 bases separated the two germline ends. The length of the CDR3 is 15 residues. The CDR3 DNA is TGCGCCAGCAGCTTGTCACAGCCCCGTGGAGGTGAAGCTTTCTTT. As protein: CASSLSQPRGGEAFF.

In this sample, this clone turned up once. The chain combines TRBV5-1 with TRBJ2-5, with D maybe TRBD1 (5 bases). The DNA end is more similar to TRBJ2-7, so the J call may be wrong. The germline gives CDR1 SGHRS, CDR2 YFSETQ. The CDR3 sequence is 12 residues long. The CDR3 sequence: CASSKGQDEQYF. The DNA for the CDR3 is TGCGCCAGCAGCAAGGGGCAGGACGAGCAGTACTTC.

The V gene is TRBV30, the J gene TRBJ2-1; either TRBD1 or TRBD2 may supply D (5 bases each). CDR1 is GTSNPN and CDR2 is SVGIG in the germline V gene (reference sequence). V lost 3 bases and J lost 6, with 12 bases in between. The CDR3 runs to 13 residues. CDR3 in DNA: TGTGCCTGGAGCAGAGGGACGGGCAATGAGCAGTTCTTC. Residues: CAWSRGTGNEQFF.

This clone was detected a few times. J is TRBJ2-3 and V is TRBV5-1; no clear D. The length of the CDR3 is 14 residues. Germline CDR1 and CDR2: SGHRS and YFSETQ. The V end was cut by 3 bases, the J end by 0 bases, with 8 bases between. The CDR3 region has the DNA TGCGCCAGCAGCTCCGTAGAGAGCACAGATACGCAGTATTTT. It translates to CASSSVESTDTQYF. Filled out from reference TRBV5-1 and TRBJ2-3, the complete variable domain reads KAGVTQTPRYLIKTRGQQVTLSCSPISGHRSVSWYQQTPGQGLQFLFEYFSETQRNKGNFPGRFSGRQFSNSRSEMNVSTLELGDSALYLCASSSVESTDTQYFGPGTRLTVL.

The genes are TRBV2 and TRBJ2-5; 7 bases align to TRBD2. V was clipped by 6 bases and J by 5 bases; unmatched bases: 3. Germline V gene lookup returns CDR1 SNHLY and CDR2 FYNNEI. This CDR3 region has 12 residues. CDR3 amino acids: CASRREKETQYF. The CDR3 bases are TGTGCCAGCAGGCGGGAGAAGGAGACCCAGTACTTC.

Concerning this clone itself: Other DNA sequences from this sample encode an identical CDR3 as well. This chain connects TRBV28 to TRBJ2-7; 7 bases map to TRBD2. V trimming: 2 bases; J trimming: 2 bases; junction bases outside the gene matches: 3. The germline V gene encodes CDR1 MDHEN and CDR2 SYDVKM. The CDR3 is 14 residues long. The CDR3 DNA follows: TGTGCCAGCAGTTTAGTGGGAGGGACCTACGAGCAGTACTTC. It codes for CASSLVGGTYEQYF.

The rearrangement joins TRBV6-1 to TRBJ1-5; a weak D match, TRBD1 (5 bases). Per the germline V gene, CDR1 is MNHNS and CDR2 is SASEGT. The ends were cut back, 3 bases at V and 6 bases at J, with 9 bases in the middle. This CDR3 region has 13 residues. The CDR3 protein is CASSDVGLQPQHF. Written as DNA, the CDR3 is TGTGCCAGCAGTGACGTGGGACTTCAGCCCCAGCATTTT.

The chain couples TRBV7-8 to TRBJ2-7; either TRBD1 or TRBD2 may supply D (5 bases each). CDR3 length: 13 amino acids. Trimming shortened V by 1 base and J by 6 bases, and 10 bases separated the two germline ends. Per germline, CDR1 SGHVS and CDR2 FQNEAQ. The CDR3 region is CASSLDRGSEQYF. The CDR3 DNA sequence: TGTGCCAGCAGCTTAGACCGGGGCTCCGAGCAGTACTTC.

On this clone itself: One junction end disagrees with the germline gene, perhaps due to a read error. The chain joins TRBV11-2 to TRBJ2-7; D perhaps matches TRBD2 (5 bases). Looked up from germline, CDR1 is SGHAT and CDR2 is FQNNGV. The CDR3 totals 13 residues. CDR3 sequence reads: CASSLDPGESGRF. The DNA for the CDR3 is TGTGCCAGCAGCTTAGATCCCGGGGAGTCCGGTCGCTTC.

This chain connects TRBV6-1 to TRBJ2-7; no clear D. Trimming cost V 3 bases and J 6 bases, with 21 bases left between them. The CDR3 covers 16 residues. Germline V gene sequence: CDR1 MNHNS, CDR2 SASEGT. The CDR3 loop is CASSENRANPPIEQYF. CDR3 bases: TGTGCCAGCAGTGAGAACCGGGCAAATCCTCCCATCGAGCAGTACTTC.

The rearrangement links TRBV11-2 to TRBJ2-7; 7 bases agree with TRBD1. CDR3 length: 14 residues. The V and J ends lost 4 bases and 0 bases, in that order; junction bases with no gene match: 3. Germline CDR1 reads SGHAT; CDR2 reads FQNNGV. The CDR3 DNA reads as TGTGCCAGCAGCTCGAACAGGGGCTCCTACGAGCAGTACTTC. Amino acids: CASSSNRGSYEQYF.

To note about this clone: The same CDR3 can be traced to other DNA sequences in this sample. The genes are TRBV28 and TRBJ2-7; D may be TRBD2 (6 bases). Germline CDR1 reads MDHEN; CDR2 reads SYDVKM. This CDR3 is built from 12 residues. V gave up 1 base and J gave up 7 bases, with 8 bases separating them. CDR3 in amino acids: CASSLSGREQYF. CDR3 DNA sequence: TGTGCCAGCAGTTTATCGGGGAGGGAGCAGTACTTC. The whole variable domain, remainder taken from reference TRBV28 and TRBJ2-7, is DVKVTQSSRYLVKRTGEKVFLECVQDMDHENMFWYRQDPGLGLRLIYFSYDVKMKEKGDIPEGYSVSREKKERFSLILESASTNQTSMYLCASSLSGREQYFGPGTRLTVT.

V is TRBV6-5 and J is TRBJ2-7, with TRBD2 identical over 7 bases. CDR1 is MNHEY, CDR2 SVGAGI, per germline. V lost 6 bases, J lost 1 base, and 6 bases stayed unmatched. The CDR3 has 14 amino acids. The CDR3 DNA is TGTGCCAGCAGGTTTCAGCGGGATTCCTACGAGCAGTACTTC. Its protein product is CASRFQRDSYEQYF.

The V and J genes are TRBV7-2 and TRBJ2-1, with a weak D call TRBD1 (5 bases). Germline values: CDR1 SGHTA, CDR2 FQGNSA. The V gene lost 5 bases and the J gene lost 8 bases, with 16 bases spanning the gap. CDR3 length equals 14 residues. In DNA form, the CDR3 reads TGTGCCAGCAGCGCCGGACACCCGAGGTATGAGCAGTTCTTC. The encoded protein is CASSAGHPRYEQFF.

The J gene is TRBJ2-3, the V gene TRBV10-1; no firm D call. The germline V and J ends were trimmed by 5 bases and 0 bases, with 9 bases remaining between them. CDR1 is WNHNN, CDR2 SYGVQD, per germline (reference sequence). The CDR3 has 14 amino acids. CDR3 residues: CASSLTVSTDTQYF. The CDR3 DNA sequence: TGCGCCAGCAGTCTGACGGTTAGCACAGATACGCAGTATTTT.

The chain carries TRBV7-8 and TRBJ1-5; D ambiguous. Germline CDR1 and CDR2: SGHVS and FQNEAQ. V gave up 8 bases and J gave up 6 bases, with 11 bases separating them. This CDR3 has 12 residues. The CDR3 protein is CASGRAGQPQHF. DNA of the CDR3: TGTGCCAGCGGGCGGGCCGGTCAGCCCCAGCATTTT.